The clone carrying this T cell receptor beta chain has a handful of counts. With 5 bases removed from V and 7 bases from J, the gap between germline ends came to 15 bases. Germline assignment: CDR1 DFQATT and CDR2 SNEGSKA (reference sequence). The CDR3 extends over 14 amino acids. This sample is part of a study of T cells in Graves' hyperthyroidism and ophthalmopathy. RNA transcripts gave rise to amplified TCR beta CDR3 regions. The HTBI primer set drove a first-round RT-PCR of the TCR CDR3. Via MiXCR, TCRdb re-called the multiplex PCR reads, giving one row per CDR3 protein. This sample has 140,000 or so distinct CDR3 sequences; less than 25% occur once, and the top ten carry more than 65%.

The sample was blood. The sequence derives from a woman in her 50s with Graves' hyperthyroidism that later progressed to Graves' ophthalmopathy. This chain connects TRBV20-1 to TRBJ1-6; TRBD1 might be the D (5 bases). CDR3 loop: CSAGGGGGNSPLHF. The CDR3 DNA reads TGCAGTGCTGGGGGGGGGGGAGGAAATTCACCCCTCCACTTT.